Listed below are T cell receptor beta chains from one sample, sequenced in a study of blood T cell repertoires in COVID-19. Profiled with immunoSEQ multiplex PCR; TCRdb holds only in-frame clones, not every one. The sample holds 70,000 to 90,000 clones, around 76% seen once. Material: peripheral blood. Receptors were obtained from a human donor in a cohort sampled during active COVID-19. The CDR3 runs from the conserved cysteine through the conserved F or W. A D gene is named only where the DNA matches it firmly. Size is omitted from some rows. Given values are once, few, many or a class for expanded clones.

TGTGCCAGCAGCTTAGACGCGGGCCAGCCCCAGCATTTT | CASSLDAGQPQHF | - | TRBJ1-5 | - | TRBV7-2
TGTGCCAGCAGCGGCGGGACTAGCGGGAGTAACGGGCCTAACACCGGGGAGCTGTTTTTT | CASSGGTSGSNGPNTGELFF | - | TRBJ2-2 | TRBD2 | TRBV9
TGTGCCAGCAGTGGGACAGGGGGCCTAGAGACCCAGTACTTC | CASSGTGGLETQYF | - | TRBJ2-5 | TRBD1 | TRBV28
TGTGCCAGTCGGGACAGATTGAGTCAGCCCCAGCATTTT | CASRDRLSQPQHF | - | TRBJ1-5 | TRBD1 | TRBV19
TGTGCCTGGAGTGTCCCCTCCCTATCCGGGGAGCTGTTTTTT | CAWSVPSLSGELFF | - | TRBJ2-2 | - | TRBV30
TGTGCCAGCAGCTCACGGCAACGCTTGGGGGGTATTAATGAGCAGTTCTTC | CASSSRQRLGGINEQFF | - | TRBJ2-1 | - | TRBV7-9
TGTGCCAGCAGAGAAGGGACAGGGAATCAGCCCCAGCATTTT | CASREGTGNQPQHF | few | TRBJ1-5 | TRBD1 | TRBV2
TGTGCCAGCAGCCCCAGACTAGCGGGGGGAAGACACACCGGGGAGCTGTTTTTT | CASSPRLAGGRHTGELFF | - | TRBJ2-2 | TRBD2 | TRBV6-2/TRBV6-3
TGCGCCAGCAGCTTGGAAGGAGTTTATACTGAAGCTTTCTTT | CASSLEGVYTEAFF | - | TRBJ1-1 | - | TRBV5-1
TGTGCCAGCAGCTTACAGGGGTCGAGGGAGACCCAGTACTTC | CASSLQGSRETQYF | - | TRBJ2-5 | - | TRBV11-2
TGTGCCAGCAGCACTCGACAGACAAATGAAAAACTGTTTTTT | CASSTRQTNEKLFF | - | TRBJ1-4 | - | TRBV21-1
TGTGCCACCAGGGGACTAGCGGGAGGGGATACGCAGTATTTT | CATRGLAGGDTQYF | - | TRBJ2-3 | TRBD2 | TRBV24-1
TGTGCCAGCATTCCGGGGAACAGCTCTGGAAACACCATATATTTT | CASIPGNSSGNTIYF | - | TRBJ1-3 | - | TRBV6-5
TGTGCCAGCAGCTTAGTGTGGACAGGGAACTATGGCTACACCTTC | CASSLVWTGNYGYTF | - | TRBJ1-2 | TRBD1 | TRBV7-2
TGTGCCAGCAGTGACGGGAGGGACTATGGCTACACCTTC | CASSDGRDYGYTF | few | TRBJ1-2 | - | TRBV2
TGTGCCAGCAGCCTAGCGGTCGGCTCGACAGATACGCAGTATTTT | CASSLAVGSTDTQYF | - | TRBJ2-3 | TRBD2 | TRBV5-4
TGTGCCAGCTCACCAGTCGGGGACACCGGGGAGCTGTTTTTT | CASSPVGDTGELFF | - | TRBJ2-2 | - | TRBV18
TGTGCCTGGAGTGTACTCGGTTACACTGAAGCTTTCTTT | CAWSVLGYTEAFF | - | TRBJ1-1 | - | TRBV30
TGTGCCAGCAGCAAAGTCGGCCCCACTGAGGACACCGGGGAGCTGTTTTTT | CASSKVGPTEDTGELFF | - | TRBJ2-2 | - | TRBV21-1
TGTGCCAGCTCACCAGTCGTGAACACTGAAGCTTTCTTT | CASSPVVNTEAFF | - | TRBJ1-1 | - | TRBV18
TGTGCCAGCAGCCCTTGGCCCTTAGCGGGGGGCCCGATCGACGGGGAGCTGTTTTTT | CASSPWPLAGGPIDGELFF | - | TRBJ2-2 | TRBD2 | TRBV7-9
TGCGCCAGCAGACCCGACGGGAACAATGAGCAGTTCTTC | CASRPDGNNEQFF | - | TRBJ2-1 | - | TRBV5-1
TGTGCCAGCAGGGTCGGCACTAGCGGGAGGGCCGGAAGGGAGACCCAGTACTTC | CASRVGTSGRAGRETQYF | - | TRBJ2-5 | TRBD2 | TRBV5-4
TGTGCCAGCAGCTCGTACACAGGGGGCTCCTATAATTCACCCCTCCACTTT | CASSSYTGGSYNSPLHF | few | TRBJ1-6 | TRBD1 | TRBV5-5
TGCGCCAGCAGCTTGGTCCCCGGGACAGGGGGTCACACTGAAGCTTTCTTT | CASSLVPGTGGHTEAFF | - | TRBJ1-1 | TRBD1 | TRBV5-1
TGTGCCAGCAACCTTGAGACAGGATCAGGCTCACCCCTCCACTTT | CASNLETGSGSPLHF | - | TRBJ1-6 | - | TRBV6-5
TGTGCCACCAGTGATTTCCCGTACAATGAGCAGTTCTTC | CATSDFPYNEQFF | - | TRBJ2-1 | - | TRBV24-1
TGTGCCAGTAGTATAACCAGGGGCAATGAGCAGTTCTTC | CASSITRGNEQFF | - | TRBJ2-1 | - | TRBV19
TGTGCCAGCAGCTTAAGGGAGTCCGGGGAGCTGTTTTTT | CASSLRESGELFF | - | TRBJ2-2 | - | TRBV11-2
TGTGCCAGCAGCTCTAGCGGGAGGGCCTTAACAGATACGCAGTATTTT | CASSSSGRALTDTQYF | - | TRBJ2-3 | TRBD2 | TRBV7-9
TGTGCCAGCAGCGTAGCACAGCTTAACACTGAAGCTTTCTTT | CASSVAQLNTEAFF | - | TRBJ1-1 | - | TRBV9
TGTGCCAGCAGCCCTACAGGGATAATGAACACTGAAGCTTTCTTT | CASSPTGIMNTEAFF | - | TRBJ1-1 | - | TRBV5-5
TGCGCCAGCAGCCCCGACAGCGCCGGTCAGCCCCAGCATTTT | CASSPDSAGQPQHF | - | TRBJ1-5 | - | TRBV5-1
TGTGCCAGCAGTGAAGAGGGGCACTATGGCTACACCTTC | CASSEEGHYGYTF | - | TRBJ1-2 | - | TRBV6-1
TGTGCCAGCAGCTTTACAGGGGATGAGCCCCAGCATTTT | CASSFTGDEPQHF | - | TRBJ1-5 | TRBD1 | TRBV5-5
TGTGCCAGCAGCCTGGACGGGACCTACGAGCAGTACTTC | CASSLDGTYEQYF | - | TRBJ2-7 | - | TRBV7-6
TGTGCCAGCTCACCACCGTGGGGCCGGGACACCTCCTACGAGCAGTACTTC | CASSPPWGRDTSYEQYF | - | TRBJ2-7 | - | TRBV18
TGTGCCAGCAGCCAAACTTTGGCTGACTGGAGCTCTGGAAACACCATATATTTT | CASSQTLADWSSGNTIYF | - | TRBJ1-3 | - | TRBV14
TGTGCCAGCTCACCAGGGACAGGGAGAACTGAAGCTTTCTTT | CASSPGTGRTEAFF | - | TRBJ1-1 | TRBD1 | TRBV18
TGCAGTGCTAGTCCCCACAGGGAGTACCATCAGCCCCAGCATTTT | CSASPHREYHQPQHF | - | TRBJ1-5 | - | TRBV20-1
TGTGCCACCAGTGATTTGCAGGTCGGGGGGGACACCGGGGAGCTGTTTTTT | CATSDLQVGGDTGELFF | few | TRBJ2-2 | TRBD2 | TRBV24-1
TGTGCCAGCAGTCAGGGGGGACTCCAGGGCGGGCAGTTCTTC | CASSQGGLQGGQFF | - | TRBJ2-1 | - | TRBV7-2
TGCGCCAGCAGCCGGGACAGGGTTGAAAAACTGTTTTTT | CASSRDRVEKLFF | - | TRBJ1-4 | TRBD1 | TRBV5-1
TGTGCCACCAGTGATTGGAAGGGGGCGAGAGGCTACACCTTC | CATSDWKGARGYTF | once | TRBJ1-2 | TRBD1 | TRBV24-1
TGTGCCAGCAGACAGGGGGTTGGGGATACGCAGTATTTT | CASRQGVGDTQYF | - | TRBJ2-3 | TRBD1 | TRBV7-3
TGTGCCATCAGTGTTAACAGGGGGCTCACTGAAGCTTTCTTT | CAISVNRGLTEAFF | - | TRBJ1-1 | TRBD1 | TRBV10-3
TGTGCCAGTAGTCCCCAGCGGGGCCCCTACAATGAGCAGTTCTTC | CASSPQRGPYNEQFF | - | TRBJ2-1 | TRBD2 | TRBV19
TGTGCCAGCAGCTTGGCGGCTAACTATGGCTACACCTTC | CASSLAANYGYTF | - | TRBJ1-2 | - | TRBV5-6
TGCAGCGACGAAACGGGCTATGGCTACACCTTC | CSDETGYGYTF | few | TRBJ1-2 | - | TRBV29-1
TGTGCCAGCTCCCCTGAGGTTTCCGGGGCCGGGGAGCTGTTTTTT | CASSPEVSGAGELFF | - | TRBJ2-2 | - | TRBV6-4
TGTGCCAGCAGTAGCGGGGAGACCCAGTACTTC | CASSSGETQYF | - | TRBJ2-5 | - | TRBV12-3/TRBV12-4
TGTGCCAGCAGCCAAGGACTAGCGGGGTTGGTGTTCTCCTACGAGCAGTACTTC | CASSQGLAGLVFSYEQYF | - | TRBJ2-7 | TRBD2 | TRBV3-1/TRBV3-2
TGTGCCAGCAGCAAAGGGCAGGGTGGGACCTTC | CASSKGQGGTF | - | TRBJ1-2 | - | TRBV21-1
TGCGCCAGCAGCCTCCTCCCCGGGACAGACTACGAGCAGTACTTC | CASSLLPGTDYEQYF | - | TRBJ2-7 | TRBD1 | TRBV5-1
TGTGCCAGTAGTATTGGAGGAGCGGATTCAGCTAACTATGGCTACACCTTC | CASSIGGADSANYGYTF | - | TRBJ1-2 | - | TRBV19
TGTGCCAGCAGTCCAGGGTACTATGGCTACACCTTC | CASSPGYYGYTF | - | TRBJ1-2 | - | TRBV6-5
TGTGCCAGCAGCCCCCAATGGGGACTAGCGGGCCGGGAGCAGTTCTTC | CASSPQWGLAGREQFF | once | TRBJ2-1 | TRBD2 | TRBV7-2
TGTGCCTGGAGCCTAGGCGGCACCGGGGAGCTGTTTTTT | CAWSLGGTGELFF | - | TRBJ2-2 | - | TRBV30